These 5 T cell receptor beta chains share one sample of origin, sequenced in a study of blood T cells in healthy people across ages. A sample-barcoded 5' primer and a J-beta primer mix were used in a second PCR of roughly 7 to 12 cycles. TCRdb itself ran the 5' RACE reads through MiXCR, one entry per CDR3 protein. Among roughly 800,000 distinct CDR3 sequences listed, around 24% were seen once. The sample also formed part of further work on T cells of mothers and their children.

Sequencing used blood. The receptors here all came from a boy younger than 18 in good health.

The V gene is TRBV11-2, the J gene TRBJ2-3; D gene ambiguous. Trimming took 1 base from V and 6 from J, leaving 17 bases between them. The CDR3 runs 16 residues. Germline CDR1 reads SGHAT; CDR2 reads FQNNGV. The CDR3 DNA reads TGTGCCAGCAGCTTAGTTACCTTTATGGGTAGGGATACGCAGTATTTT. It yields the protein CASSLVTFMGRDTQYF. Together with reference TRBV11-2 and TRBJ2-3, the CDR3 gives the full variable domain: EAGVAQSPRYKIIEKRQSVAFWCNPISGHATLYWYQQILGQGPKLLIQFQNNGVVDDSQLPKDRFSAERLKGVDSTLKIQPAKLEDSAVYLCASSLVTFMGRDTQYFGPGTRLTVL.

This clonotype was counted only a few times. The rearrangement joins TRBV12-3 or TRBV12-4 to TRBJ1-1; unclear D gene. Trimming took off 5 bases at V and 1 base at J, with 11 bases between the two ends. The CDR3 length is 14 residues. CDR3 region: CASSTQPSNTEAFF. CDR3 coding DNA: TGTGCCAGCAGTACTCAGCCTTCGAACACTGAAGCTTTCTTT.

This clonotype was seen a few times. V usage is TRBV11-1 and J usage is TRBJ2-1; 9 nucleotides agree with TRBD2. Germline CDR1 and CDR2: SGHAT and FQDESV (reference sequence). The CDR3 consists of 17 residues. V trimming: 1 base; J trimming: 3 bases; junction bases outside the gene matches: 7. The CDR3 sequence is CASSLVELAGIYNEQFF. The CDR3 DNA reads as TGTGCCAGCAGCTTAGTAGAACTAGCGGGCATCTACAATGAGCAGTTCTTC.

CDR3 sequence (DNA): TGTGCCAGCAGTCTGCCTGGACAGGGGGTAGGCGGCTACACCTTC. Translating it yields CASSLPGQGVGGYTF. The chain is built from TRBV12-3 or TRBV12-4 and TRBJ1-2, with 10 bases identical to TRBD1. J gave up 8 bases and V 5 bases, and 11 bases lay outside the gene matches. The CDR3 loop spans 15 amino acids.

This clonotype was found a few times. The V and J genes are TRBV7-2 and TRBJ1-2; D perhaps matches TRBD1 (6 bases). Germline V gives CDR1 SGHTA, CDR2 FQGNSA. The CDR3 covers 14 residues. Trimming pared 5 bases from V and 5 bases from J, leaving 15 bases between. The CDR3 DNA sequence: TGTGCCAGCAGCCCCGCAGGGGCCGGTTATGGCTACACCTTC. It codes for CASSPAGAGYGYTF.